These T cell receptor beta chains were read from a single sample in a study of T cell responses to AZD1222 COVID-19 vaccine. Assay: immunoSEQ multiplex PCR; the TCRdb copy retains only in-frame clones and omits some. The sample gives tens of thousands of clones, around 91% of which show up once; 30% to 35% is in the top ten. The source material was peripheral blood, sampled on day 0 of AZD1222 vaccination. The source is an adult in good health. Both conserved end residues are part of each CDR3. D genes are given only for firm matches. Clone sizes are given selectively: once, few, many, or a class where the clone is expanded.

D gene: -
V gene: TRBV2
J gene: TRBJ1-1
clone size: -
CDR3 protein: CASSEAWSTEAFF
CDR3 DNA: TGTGCCAGCAGTGAAGCTTGGTCCACTGAAGCTTTCTTT

D gene: -
V gene: TRBV5-5
J gene: TRBJ2-1
clone size: -
CDR3 protein: CASSPGPYNEQFF
CDR3 DNA: TGTGCCAGCAGCCCCGGTCCCTACAATGAGCAGTTCTTC

D gene: -
V gene: TRBV7-2
J gene: TRBJ2-3
clone size: -
CDR3 protein: CASSLMPGTDTQYF
CDR3 DNA: TGTGCCAGCAGCTTGATGCCTGGGACAGATACGCAGTATTTT

D gene: -
V gene: TRBV5-4
J gene: TRBJ2-5
clone size: -
CDR3 protein: CASSPGPQETQYF
CDR3 DNA: TGTGCCAGCAGCCCCGGGCCCCAAGAGACCCAGTACTTC

D gene: -
V gene: TRBV6-6
J gene: TRBJ1-2
clone size: -
CDR3 protein: CASSPFRRRGLNRGYGYTF
CDR3 DNA: TGTGCCAGCAGTCCCTTCCGGCGCCGGGGGCTAAACCGGGGCTATGGCTACACCTTC

D gene: TRBD2
V gene: TRBV9
J gene: TRBJ2-7
clone size: -
CDR3 protein: CASSVGLAGPFYEQYF
CDR3 DNA: TGTGCCAGCAGCGTAGGGCTAGCGGGCCCCTTCTACGAGCAGTACTTC

D gene: -
V gene: TRBV27
J gene: TRBJ1-1
clone size: -
CDR3 protein: CASSSGLWGRGAFF
CDR3 DNA: TGTGCCAGCAGTTCGGGGTTGTGGGGAAGAGGGGCTTTCTTT

D gene: TRBD1
V gene: TRBV4-3
J gene: TRBJ1-1
clone size: -
CDR3 protein: CASSPGGQGGTEAFF
CDR3 DNA: TGCGCCAGCAGCCCCGGCGGGCAGGGGGGGACTGAAGCTTTCTTT

D gene: -
V gene: TRBV28
J gene: TRBJ1-2
clone size: -
CDR3 protein: CASSLQGGLDGYTF
CDR3 DNA: TGTGCCAGCAGCCTACAGGGAGGTCTAGATGGCTACACCTTC

D gene: TRBD1
V gene: TRBV28
J gene: TRBJ2-7
clone size: -
CDR3 protein: CASSQQGAGHEQYF
CDR3 DNA: TGTGCCAGCAGTCAACAGGGGGCCGGCCACGAGCAGTACTTC

D gene: TRBD2
V gene: TRBV30
J gene: TRBJ2-7
clone size: once
CDR3 protein: CAWSSGGPYEQYF
CDR3 DNA: TGTGCCTGGAGTAGCGGGGGCCCCTACGAGCAGTACTTC

D gene: -
V gene: TRBV9
J gene: TRBJ1-4
clone size: once
CDR3 protein: CASSVGGLSNEKLFF
CDR3 DNA: TGTGCCAGCAGCGTAGGGGGACTCTCTAATGAAAAACTGTTTTTT

D gene: TRBD2
V gene: TRBV6-5
J gene: TRBJ2-5
clone size: -
CDR3 protein: CASSRGGAETQYF
CDR3 DNA: TGTGCCAGCAGTCGGGGGGGCGCAGAGACCCAGTACTTC

D gene: -
V gene: TRBV11-2
J gene: TRBJ1-3
clone size: -
CDR3 protein: CASSLSGGNTIYF
CDR3 DNA: TGTGCCAGCAGCCTTTCGGGTGGAAACACCATATATTTT

D gene: TRBD1
V gene: TRBV25-1
J gene: TRBJ2-3
clone size: -
CDR3 protein: CASSGTGDSTDTQYF
CDR3 DNA: TGTGCCAGCAGTGGAACAGGGGATAGCACAGATACGCAGTATTTT

D gene: -
V gene: TRBV27
J gene: TRBJ1-5
clone size: -
CDR3 protein: CASSLWGPQPQHF
CDR3 DNA: TGTGCCAGCAGTTTATGGGGGCCTCAGCCCCAGCATTTT

D gene: TRBD1
V gene: TRBV5-1
J gene: TRBJ1-3
clone size: -
CDR3 protein: CASSLGTGSGNTIYF
CDR3 DNA: TGCGCCAGCAGCTTGGGGACAGGCTCTGGAAACACCATATATTTT

D gene: TRBD2
V gene: TRBV13
J gene: TRBJ2-7
clone size: -
CDR3 protein: CASSLDGSGGPYEQYF
CDR3 DNA: TGTGCCAGCAGCTTAGATGGGTCGGGAGGGCCCTACGAGCAGTACTTC

D gene: -
V gene: TRBV28
J gene: TRBJ1-1
clone size: -
CDR3 protein: CASSFKGSVTEAFF
CDR3 DNA: TGTGCCAGCAGTTTCAAAGGGTCGGTCACTGAAGCTTTCTTT

D gene: -
V gene: TRBV19
J gene: TRBJ1-6
clone size: few
CDR3 protein: CASTRTQSYEPLHF
CDR3 DNA: TGTGCCAGTACCCGGACCCAATCCTATGAGCCCCTCCACTTT

D gene: -
V gene: TRBV5-1
J gene: TRBJ1-2
clone size: -
CDR3 protein: CASSVGGGEYGYTF
CDR3 DNA: TGCGCCAGCAGCGTGGGAGGCGGAGAGTATGGCTACACCTTC

D gene: TRBD1
V gene: TRBV5-5
J gene: TRBJ2-7
clone size: -
CDR3 protein: CASSPDRGLEQYF
CDR3 DNA: TGTGCCAGCAGCCCGGACAGGGGTCTCGAGCAGTACTTC

D gene: -
V gene: TRBV28
J gene: TRBJ1-5
clone size: -
CDR3 protein: CASSLMGPQHF
CDR3 DNA: TGTGCCAGCAGTTTAATGGGGCCCCAGCATTTT

D gene: -
V gene: TRBV3-1/TRBV3-2
J gene: TRBJ2-3
clone size: -
CDR3 protein: CASSQVLGGYTDTQYF
CDR3 DNA: TGTGCCAGCAGCCAAGTTCTGGGCGGATACACAGATACGCAGTATTTT